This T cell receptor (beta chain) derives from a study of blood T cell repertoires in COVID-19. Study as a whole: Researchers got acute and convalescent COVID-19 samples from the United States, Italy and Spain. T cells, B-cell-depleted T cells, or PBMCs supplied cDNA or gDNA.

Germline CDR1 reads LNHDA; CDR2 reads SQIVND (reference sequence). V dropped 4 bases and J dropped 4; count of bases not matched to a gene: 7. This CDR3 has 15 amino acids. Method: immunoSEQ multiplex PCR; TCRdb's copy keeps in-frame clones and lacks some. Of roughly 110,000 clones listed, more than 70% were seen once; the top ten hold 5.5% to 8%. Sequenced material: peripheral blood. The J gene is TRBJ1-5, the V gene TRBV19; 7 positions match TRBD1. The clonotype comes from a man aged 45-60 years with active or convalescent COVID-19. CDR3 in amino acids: CASSSGTAWNQPQHF. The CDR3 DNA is TGTGCCAGTAGTAGCGGGACAGCGTGGAATCAGCCCCAGCATTTT.